The 5 T cell receptor beta chains given below trace back to one sample, sequenced in a study of regulatory T cells in long-lasting Graves disease. Both iRepertoire HTBI primers and Arm-PCR of CDR3 regions were used to build the TCR beta libraries. TCRdb reanalysed the multiplex PCR reads using MiXCR and keeps one entry per CDR3 protein. Here the sample spans about 430,000 distinct CDR3 sequences, about 15% being singletons. Time point of the sample: newly diagnosed GD, antithyroid drugs for less than 3 months. RNA extracted from PBMCs served as the sequencing template. Separately, the same data were catalogued under a study of T cells in Graves' hyperthyroidism and ophthalmopathy.

Sequencing was performed on peripheral blood mononuclear cells (PBMCs), taken at new diagnosis, from a patient treated with antithyroid drugs. These receptor sequences come from a middle-aged woman with Graves disease.

The rearrangement joins TRBV3-1 to TRBJ2-7, with 8 bases identical to TRBD1. This CDR3 is 20 amino acids long. The V segment lost 2 bases and the J segment 2 bases; nucleotides outside the gene matches: 20. CDR1 and CDR2 from the germline V gene are LGHDT and YNNKEL (reference sequence). The chain's CDR3 is CASSQPRTGSYPGGTYEQYF. The DNA of the CDR3 is TGTGCCAGCAGCCAACCCAGGACAGGGTCGTACCCAGGGGGAACCTACGAGCAGTACTTC.

This clonotype has a count of ten or more. The rearrangement joins TRBV27 to TRBJ2-7, with no clear D. Germline V lookup: CDR1 MNHEY, CDR2 SMNVEV (reference sequence). V lost 2 bases, J lost 4 bases, and 27 bases lay in between. CDR3 size: 19 residues. CDR3 bases: TGTGCCAGCAGTTTAGTGCCGAGTTCATGGGGAAGGACCGATTACGAGCAGTACTTC. Translating gives CASSLVPSSWGRTDYEQYF.

The rearrangement uses TRBV7-9 and TRBJ2-1; unclear D gene. The germline gives CDR1 SEHNR, CDR2 FQNEAQ (reference sequence). The CDR3 sequence is 12 residues long. The V gene lost 4 bases and the J gene lost 8 bases, with 9 bases spanning the gap. In nucleotides, the CDR3 is TGTGCCAGCAGCTCTCCAAACGATGAGCAGTTCTTC. Protein product: CASSSPNDEQFF.

This clonotype was seen at least ten times. Germline and junction disagree at one end, which may indicate a read error. This chain joins TRBV9 and TRBJ2-7; the match to TRBD1 covers 11 bases. Germline assignment: CDR1 SGDLS and CDR2 YYNGEE. The CDR3 is 15 amino acids. The CDR3 coding sequence is TGCGCCAGCAGCGGGGGACAGGGGGTGACCTACGAGCAGTACTTC. Translated, it gives CASSGGQGVTYEQYF.

This clonotype was found many times. This rearrangement joins TRBV20-1 to TRBJ1-2; 9 bases fit TRBD1. Germline-derived CDR1 and CDR2 are DFQATT and SNEGSKA (reference sequence). The length of the CDR3 is 19 residues. J was trimmed by 3 bases and V by 1 base; bases with no gene match: 18. The CDR3 DNA reads as TGCAGTGCTAGAGCACCTTCCGGGACAGGGAAGGATGGCGACTATGGCTACACCTTC. As protein: CSARAPSGTGKDGDYGYTF.